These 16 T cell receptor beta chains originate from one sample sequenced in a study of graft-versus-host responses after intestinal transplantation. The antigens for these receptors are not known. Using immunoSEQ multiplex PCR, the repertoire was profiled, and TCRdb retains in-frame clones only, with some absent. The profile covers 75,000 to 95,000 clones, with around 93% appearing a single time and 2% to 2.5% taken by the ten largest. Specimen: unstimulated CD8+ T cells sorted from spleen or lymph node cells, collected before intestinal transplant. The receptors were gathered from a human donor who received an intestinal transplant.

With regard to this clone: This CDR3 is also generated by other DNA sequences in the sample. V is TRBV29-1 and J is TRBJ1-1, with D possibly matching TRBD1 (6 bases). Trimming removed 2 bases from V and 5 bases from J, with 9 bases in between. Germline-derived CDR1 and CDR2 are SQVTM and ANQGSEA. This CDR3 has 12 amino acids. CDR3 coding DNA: TGCAGCGTTGAAAGGGGGGGGACTGAAGCTTTCTTT. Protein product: CSVERGGTEAFF.

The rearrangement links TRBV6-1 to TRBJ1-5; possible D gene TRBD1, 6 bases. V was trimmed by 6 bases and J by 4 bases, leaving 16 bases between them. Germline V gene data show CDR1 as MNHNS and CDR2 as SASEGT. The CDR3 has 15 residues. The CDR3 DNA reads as TGTGCCAGCAGGGAACTGGACAGTAGAAATCAGCCCCAGCATTTT. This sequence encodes CASRELDSRNQPQHF.

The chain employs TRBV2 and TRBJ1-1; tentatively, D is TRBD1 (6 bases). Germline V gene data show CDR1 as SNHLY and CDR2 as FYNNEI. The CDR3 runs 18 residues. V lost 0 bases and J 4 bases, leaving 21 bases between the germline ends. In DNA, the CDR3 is TGTGCCAGCAGTGAAGCGCCCAGGACAGTATTGTTGAGCACTGAAGCTTTCTTT. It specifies CASSEAPRTVLLSTEAFF.

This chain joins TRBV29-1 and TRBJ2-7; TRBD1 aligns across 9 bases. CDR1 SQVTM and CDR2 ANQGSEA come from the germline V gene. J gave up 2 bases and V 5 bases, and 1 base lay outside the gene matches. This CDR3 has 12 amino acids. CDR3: CSVRQGAYEQYF. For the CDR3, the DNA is TGCAGCGTTCGACAGGGGGCCTACGAGCAGTACTTC.

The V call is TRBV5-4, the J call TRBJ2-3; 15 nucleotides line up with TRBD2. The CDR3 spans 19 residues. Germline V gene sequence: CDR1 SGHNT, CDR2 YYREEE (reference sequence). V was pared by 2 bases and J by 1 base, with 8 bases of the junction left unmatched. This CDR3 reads CASSFVGLAGGPGTDTQYF. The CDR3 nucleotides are TGTGCCAGCAGCTTCGTAGGACTAGCGGGGGGGCCGGGCACAGATACGCAGTATTTT.

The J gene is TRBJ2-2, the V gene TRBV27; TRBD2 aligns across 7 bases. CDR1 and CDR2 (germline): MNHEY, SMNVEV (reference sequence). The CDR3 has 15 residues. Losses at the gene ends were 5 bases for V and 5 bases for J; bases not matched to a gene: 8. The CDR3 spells CASSIREGWTGELFF. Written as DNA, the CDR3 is TGTGCCAGCAGTATAAGGGAGGGATGGACCGGGGAGCTGTTTTTT.

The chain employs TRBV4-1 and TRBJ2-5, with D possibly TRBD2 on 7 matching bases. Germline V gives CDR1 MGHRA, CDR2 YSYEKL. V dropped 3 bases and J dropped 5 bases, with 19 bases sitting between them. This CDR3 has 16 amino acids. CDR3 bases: TGCGCCAGCAGCCACCCCATGGGGGGGGGCGGGGAGACCCAGTACTTC. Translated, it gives CASSHPMGGGGETQYF.

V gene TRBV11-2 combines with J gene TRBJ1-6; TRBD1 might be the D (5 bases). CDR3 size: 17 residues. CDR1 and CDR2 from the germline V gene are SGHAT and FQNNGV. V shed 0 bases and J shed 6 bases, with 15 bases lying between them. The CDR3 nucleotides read TGTGCCAGCAGCTTAGATGGGGGGGGAATTGGTAATTCACCCCTCCACTTT. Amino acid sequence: CASSLDGGGIGNSPLHF.

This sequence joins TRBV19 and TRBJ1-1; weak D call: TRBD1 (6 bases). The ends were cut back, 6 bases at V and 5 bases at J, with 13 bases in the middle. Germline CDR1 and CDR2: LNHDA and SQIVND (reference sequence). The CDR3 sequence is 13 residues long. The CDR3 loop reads CASRPGGLTEAFF. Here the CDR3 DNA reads TGTGCCAGTAGACCCGGGGGGCTAACTGAAGCTTTCTTT.

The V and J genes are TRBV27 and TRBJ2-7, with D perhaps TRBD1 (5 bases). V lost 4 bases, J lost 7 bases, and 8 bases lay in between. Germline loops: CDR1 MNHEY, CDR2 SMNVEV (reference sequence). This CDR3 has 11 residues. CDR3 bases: TGTGCCAGCAGTTCAGGGTGGGAGCAGTACTTC. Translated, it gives CASSSGWEQYF.

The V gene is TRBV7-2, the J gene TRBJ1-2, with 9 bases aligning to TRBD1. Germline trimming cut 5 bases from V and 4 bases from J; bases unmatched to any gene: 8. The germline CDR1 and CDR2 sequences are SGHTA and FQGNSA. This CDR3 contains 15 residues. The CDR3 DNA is TGTGCCAGCAGCGGGGGGGACAGGGTCCTCTATGGCTACACCTTC. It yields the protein CASSGGDRVLYGYTF.

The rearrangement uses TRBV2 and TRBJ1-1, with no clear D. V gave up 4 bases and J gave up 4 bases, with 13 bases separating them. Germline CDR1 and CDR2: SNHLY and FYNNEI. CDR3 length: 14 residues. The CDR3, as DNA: TGTGCCAGCAGTGGGAACCGGGAGGGCACTGAAGCTTTCTTT. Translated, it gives CASSGNREGTEAFF.

The CDR3 loop is CASSLNHGLDSYEQYF. DNA of the CDR3: TGCGCCAGCAGCCTTAATCACGGACTCGACTCCTACGAGCAGTACTTC. The J gene is TRBJ2-7, the V gene TRBV4-1, with a possible D match to TRBD2 (5 bases). Germline V gene data show CDR1 as MGHRA and CDR2 as YSYEKL. The CDR3 is 16 residues long. Trimming removed 4 bases from V and 0 bases from J, with 16 bases in between.

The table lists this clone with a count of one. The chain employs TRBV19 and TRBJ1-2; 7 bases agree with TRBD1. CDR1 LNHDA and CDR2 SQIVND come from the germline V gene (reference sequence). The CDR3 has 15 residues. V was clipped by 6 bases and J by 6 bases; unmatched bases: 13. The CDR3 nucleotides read TGTGCCAGTAGAGGGCGAGACAGGGATTTTGATGGCTACACCTTC. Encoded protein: CASRGRDRDFDGYTF.

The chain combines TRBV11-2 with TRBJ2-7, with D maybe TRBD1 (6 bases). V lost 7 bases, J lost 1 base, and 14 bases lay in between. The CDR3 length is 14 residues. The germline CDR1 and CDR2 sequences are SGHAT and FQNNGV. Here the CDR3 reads CASILAQGSYEQYF. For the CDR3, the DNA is TGTGCCAGCATCTTGGCACAGGGTTCCTACGAGCAGTACTTC.

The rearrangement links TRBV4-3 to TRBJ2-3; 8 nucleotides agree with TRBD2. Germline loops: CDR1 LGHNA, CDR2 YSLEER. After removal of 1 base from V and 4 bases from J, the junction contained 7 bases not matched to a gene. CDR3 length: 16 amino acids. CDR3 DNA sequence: TGCGCCAGCAGCCAAGGGACTAGCTCCGAACCAGATACGCAGTATTTT. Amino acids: CASSQGTSSEPDTQYF.